Below are 25 T cell receptor beta chains sequenced from a single sample in a study of T cells in localized non-small cell lung cancer. Clones were read by immunoSEQ multiplex PCR, and TCRdb kept only the in-frame ones, dropping some. The data hold tens of thousands of clones, with roughly 89% observed a single time. Sample: peripheral blood, taken before any cancer treatment. These receptors all come from a woman aged 35 to 75 with stage I lung adenocarcinoma.

This clone showed up just a few times. This chain joins TRBV5-8 and TRBJ1-3; D gene uncertain. The CDR3 is made up of 14 amino acids. The V end was cut by 1 base, the J end by 4 bases, with 9 bases between. Germline V gene sequence: CDR1 SGHTS, CDR2 YDEGEE. CDR3: CASSLLSGGNTIYF. Written as DNA, the CDR3 is TGTGCCAGCAGCTTGTTGTCGGGCGGAAACACCATATATTTT.

V is TRBV7-3 and J is TRBJ2-3; a possible D gene is TRBD1 (5 bases). CDR1 is SGHTA and CDR2 is FQGTGA in the germline V gene. This CDR3 contains 14 residues. V was trimmed by 2 bases and J by 2 bases, leaving 8 bases between them. The CDR3 region has the DNA TGTGCCAGCAGCTTAGGGGCGGTCACAGATACGCAGTATTTT. Translating it yields CASSLGAVTDTQYF. Drawing the rest from reference TRBV7-3 and TRBJ2-3, the complete variable domain is GAGVSQTPSNKVTEKGKYVELRCDPISGHTALYWYRQSLGQGPEFLIYFQGTGAADDSGLPNDRFFAVRPEGSVSTLKIQRTERGDSAVYLCASSLGAVTDTQYFGPGTRLTVL.

This rearrangement joins TRBV5-6 to TRBJ2-3, with 10 bases matching TRBD1. The CDR3 sequence is 15 residues long. Germline CDR1 reads SGHDT; CDR2 reads YYEEEE. The ends lost 1 base at V and 4 bases at J; junction bases unmatched: 3. The CDR3 bases are TGTGCCAGCAGCTTGCTAGGACAGGGGGCAGATACGCAGTATTTT. This gives the protein CASSLLGQGADTQYF.

The J gene is TRBJ1-2, the V gene TRBV5-1; no clear D gene. The V and J ends lost 1 base and 3 bases respectively, with 13 bases between them. The germline gives CDR1 SGHRS, CDR2 YFSETQ. This CDR3 region has 15 residues. CDR3: CASSLTEVKDYGYTF. CDR3 in DNA: TGCGCCAGCAGCTTGACAGAAGTGAAGGACTATGGCTACACCTTC.

This clone came up a few times. The chain employs TRBV15 and TRBJ1-2, with D tentatively TRBD1 (6 bases). The length of the CDR3 is 16 residues. With 0 bases removed from V and 7 bases from J, the gap between germline ends came to 18 bases. Germline CDR1 and CDR2: LNHNV and YYDKDF (reference sequence). In DNA form, the CDR3 reads TGTGCCACCAGCAGAGACCCCGGTCGGGGGGCTTCTGGCTACACCTTC. It specifies CATSRDPGRGASGYTF.

The chain couples TRBV12-2 to TRBJ2-4; TRBD2, the table's D call, lacks a check against the DNA. TRBV12-2 is annotated as a pseudogene. The CDR3 sequence is 18 residues long. The CDR3 here is CASRPKGAGSVSQNIQYF. CDR3 bases: TGTGCAAGTCGCCCCAAAGGGGCGGGGTCGGTTAGTCAGAACATTCAGTACTTC.

The rearrangement joins TRBV28 to TRBJ2-7; tentatively, D is TRBD1 (6 bases). V lost 5 bases, J lost 5 bases, and 16 bases lay in between. Germline loops: CDR1 MDHEN, CDR2 SYDVKM. The CDR3 loop spans 14 amino acids. The CDR3 sequence: CASSRIDRLDEQYF. In DNA, the CDR3 is TGTGCCAGCAGTAGGATCGACAGGCTCGACGAGCAGTACTTC.

V is TRBV10-3 and J is TRBJ2-7; D gene unclear. CDR1 is ENHRY, CDR2 SYGVKD, per germline. The CDR3 is made up of 15 amino acids. Between the trimmed V and J ends, which lost 0 bases and 0 bases, there was a span of 9 bases. CDR3 region: CAISESARLSYEQYF. The CDR3 nucleotides read TGTGCCATCAGTGAGTCGGCCAGACTCTCCTACGAGCAGTACTTC.

There are a few counts of this clone. This rearrangement joins TRBV6-6 to TRBJ1-2, with D possibly being TRBD1 (5 bases). CDR3 length: 13 amino acids. Trimming shortened V by 5 bases and J by 4 bases, and 11 bases separated the two germline ends. The germline gives CDR1 MNHNY, CDR2 SVGAGI (reference sequence). The CDR3 sequence: CASSRGGAYGYTF. Written as DNA, the CDR3 is TGTGCCAGCAGTCGGGGAGGGGCCTATGGCTACACCTTC.

V usage is TRBV2 and J usage is TRBJ2-2, with TRBD2 matching over 14 bases. The germline CDR1 and CDR2 sequences are SNHLY and FYNNEI. CDR3 length: 16 residues. The J segment lost 7 bases and the V segment lost 6 bases, leaving 7 bases of the junction unmatched. DNA for the CDR3: TGTGCCAGCAGGGAGACTAGCGGGGGGGCTGGCGGGGAGCTGTTTTTT. Protein product: CASRETSGGAGGELFF. The full variable domain, completed using reference TRBV2 and TRBJ2-2, is EPEVTQTPSHQVTQMGQEVILRCVPISNHLYFYWYRQILGQKVEFLVSFYNNEISEKSEIFDDQFSVERPDGSNFTLKIRSTKLEDSAMYFCASRETSGGAGGELFFGEGSRLTVL.

The rearrangement links TRBV5-6 to TRBJ2-1, with TRBD1 as a possible D gene (5 bases). CDR3 length: 15 residues. V lost 0 bases to trimming and J lost 5 bases, with 12 bases between them. Germline V gene lookup returns CDR1 SGHDT and CDR2 YYEEEE. CDR3 sequence reads: CASSLAGRADNEQFF. The CDR3, as DNA: TGTGCCAGCAGCTTGGCGGGCAGGGCGGACAATGAGCAGTTCTTC.

The chain carries TRBV10-1 and TRBJ1-5; D ambiguous. The CDR3 extends over 12 amino acids. Germline V gene sequence: CDR1 WNHNN, CDR2 SYGVQD (reference sequence). V gave up 3 bases and J gave up 7 bases, with 7 bases separating them. CDR3 loop: CASSDSGQPQHF. As DNA, the CDR3 is TGCGCCAGCAGTGACTCGGGGCAGCCCCAGCATTTT.

The chain links TRBV2 to TRBJ2-6; D remains ambiguous. The length of the CDR3 is 16 residues. V was cut by 3 bases and J by 0 bases, with 9 bases left in between. The germline gives CDR1 SNHLY, CDR2 FYNNEI. Written as DNA, the CDR3 is TGTGCCAGCAGTGACTGGGGATTCTCTGGGGCCAACGTCCTGACTTTC. Protein: CASSDWGFSGANVLTF.

The chain carries TRBV4-2 and TRBJ1-2; maybe TRBD1 (6 bases). This CDR3 contains 15 residues. The V end lost 0 bases, the J end lost 3 bases, and 11 bases lay between the germline ends. The germline V gene encodes CDR1 LGHNA and CDR2 YNFKEQ. The CDR3 DNA is TGTGCCAGCAGCCAAGAACACAGGGTCGACTATGGCTACACCTTC. This translates into CASSQEHRVDYGYTF.

This rearrangement joins TRBV5-1 to TRBJ2-2, with TRBD2 identical over 12 bases. V lost 6 bases, J lost 0 bases, and 3 bases stayed unmatched. Looked up from germline, CDR1 is SGHRS and CDR2 is YFSETQ. CDR3 length: 16 amino acids. The CDR3 region is CASKLAGGSNTGELFF. CDR3 sequence (DNA): TGCGCCAGCAAACTAGCGGGGGGTTCGAACACCGGGGAGCTGTTTTTT.

The chain has TRBV7-2 and TRBJ1-1; D unclear. In germline, CDR1 is SGHTA, CDR2 FQGNSA. The ends were cut back, 1 base at V and 0 bases at J, with 9 bases in the middle. The CDR3 sequence is 15 residues long. DNA of the CDR3: TGTGCCAGCAGCTTAGATACAAATGTGAACACTGAAGCTTTCTTT. Amino acid sequence: CASSLDTNVNTEAFF.

This clone is a singleton in its sample. The chain is built from TRBV28 and TRBJ1-3; 10 nucleotides align to TRBD1. The junction had 7 bases not matched to a gene; V was cut back by 3 bases and J by 8 bases. Germline V gene data show CDR1 as MDHEN and CDR2 as SYDVKM. The CDR3 contains 15 residues. The CDR3 spells CASSFSGDRGDTIYF. For the CDR3, the DNA is TGTGCCAGCAGTTTCTCAGGGGACAGGGGTGACACCATATATTTT.

The rearrangement joins TRBV29-1 to TRBJ2-7; 9 nucleotides agree with TRBD1. V trimming: 7 bases; J trimming: 3 bases; junction bases outside the gene matches: 16. Germline CDR1 is SQVTM and CDR2 is ANQGSEA. The CDR3 extends over 16 amino acids. CDR3 residues: CSALLQGRDRVYEQYF. CDR3 bases: TGCAGCGCCTTGCTGCAAGGCCGGGACAGGGTCTACGAGCAGTACTTC.

The rearrangement links TRBV6-7 to TRBJ1-5; TRBD1 matches at 7 bases. TRBV6-7 is an ORF, and what it does is uncertain. This CDR3 has 14 amino acids. Unmatched junction bases numbered 7, after V lost 4 bases and J lost 7 bases. The CDR3 spells CASSSDRAWQPQHF. The CDR3, as DNA: TGTGCCAGCAGTTCCGACAGGGCTTGGCAGCCCCAGCATTTT.

In its sample, this clone was seen a few times. The rearrangement uses TRBV27 and TRBJ2-6, with D possibly being TRBD2 (6 bases). The CDR3 is 16 amino acids. CDR1 and CDR2 (germline): MNHEY, SMNVEV (reference sequence). V was trimmed by 1 base and J by 2 bases, leaving 9 bases between them. The CDR3 DNA is TGTGCCAGCAGTTTATATGGGGGGACTGGGGCCAACGTCCTGACTTTC. Translating it yields CASSLYGGTGANVLTF.

In its sample, this clone was seen a few times. The genes are TRBV15 and TRBJ2-1; D possibly corresponds to TRBD1 (5 bases). CDR1 and CDR2 (germline): LNHNV, YYDKDF (reference sequence). The CDR3 contains 15 residues. Deletions cut 9 bases from V and 2 bases from J, with 17 bases between. The DNA of the CDR3 is TGTGCCACAACCAGTCGTGACAGTGCCTACAATGAGCAGTTCTTC. Translating it yields CATTSRDSAYNEQFF.

This clone was seen just once. The chain recombines TRBV4-3 with TRBJ1-1; the match to TRBD1 covers 7 bases. Looked up from germline, CDR1 is LGHNA and CDR2 is YSLEER. The CDR3 extends over 14 amino acids. V dropped 3 bases and J dropped 1; count of bases not matched to a gene: 2. CDR3 in amino acids: CASSQGQRNTEAFF. The CDR3 DNA follows: TGCGCCAGCAGCCAGGGACAGAGGAACACTGAAGCTTTCTTT.

CDR3 nucleotide sequence: TGTGCCAGCAGTGCTACAGGGGCTGTGTATGAAAAACTGTTTTTT. This translates into CASSATGAVYEKLFF. This chain uses TRBV28 with TRBJ1-4; 7 nucleotides line up with TRBD1. V was pared by 5 bases and J by 6 bases, with 9 bases of the junction left unmatched. The CDR3 has 15 amino acids. Germline V gene lookup returns CDR1 MDHEN and CDR2 SYDVKM.

The chain carries TRBV2 and TRBJ2-3; D ambiguous. Germline V gene data show CDR1 as SNHLY and CDR2 as FYNNEI. CDR3 length: 13 amino acids. V was cut by 5 bases and J by 6 bases, with 12 bases left in between. CDR3 sequence: CASSYRVRDTQYF. The CDR3 DNA sequence: TGTGCCAGCAGTTATAGGGTCCGGGATACGCAGTATTTT.

This sequence joins TRBV2 and TRBJ1-2, with TRBD1 as a possible D gene (6 bases). CDR1 and CDR2 (germline): SNHLY, FYNNEI. V was trimmed by 2 bases and J by 7 bases, leaving 11 bases between them. The CDR3 runs to 13 residues. CDR3 protein: CASSEIKGVGYTF. DNA of the CDR3: TGTGCCAGCAGTGAAATTAAGGGGGTTGGCTACACCTTC.